A selection of T cell receptor beta chains follows, all from one sample in a study of CXCR3-negative and CXCR3-positive naive CD8 T cells. TCRdb reanalyzed the 5' RACE reads, giving one entry per CDR3 protein sequence and no DNA. Recorded for this sample: 75,000 or so distinct CDR3 sequences. The sample consisted of naive CXCR3- CD8+ T cells from blood. The receptors shown here come from a human donor in good health. Some clones in this sample may be carry-over from other donors' samples. The CDR3 runs from the conserved cysteine through the conserved F or W. Rows may omit the clone size; those that give it use once, few, many or a size class.

clone_size: -
j_call: TRBJ2-1
v_call: TRBV29-1
cdr3_aa: CSVEGLLDSYNEQFF

clone_size: -
j_call: TRBJ1-2
v_call: TRBV7-6
cdr3_aa: CASSRGQGDGYTF

clone_size: -
j_call: TRBJ2-3
v_call: TRBV2
cdr3_aa: CASSEWEGADTQYF

clone_size: -
j_call: TRBJ2-3
v_call: TRBV28
cdr3_aa: CASSLTGGYTDTQYF

clone_size: -
j_call: TRBJ1-2
v_call: TRBV27
cdr3_aa: CASSPDSNNYGYTF

clone_size: -
j_call: TRBJ2-2
v_call: TRBV5-1
cdr3_aa: CASSSLGSRGGLNTGELFF

clone_size: -
j_call: TRBJ2-2
v_call: TRBV28
cdr3_aa: CASSPILASELFF

clone_size: -
j_call: TRBJ2-7
v_call: TRBV6-5
cdr3_aa: CASSKRRDTYEQYF

clone_size: -
j_call: TRBJ2-5
v_call: TRBV10-3
cdr3_aa: CAISQGYDTQETQYF

clone_size: -
j_call: TRBJ2-7
v_call: TRBV7-9
cdr3_aa: CASSLSTGQTPEQYF

clone_size: -
j_call: TRBJ2-4
v_call: TRBV11-2
cdr3_aa: CAISWGQSIQYF

clone_size: -
j_call: TRBJ2-1
v_call: TRBV5-6
cdr3_aa: CASSFNRDREYNEQFF

clone_size: -
j_call: TRBJ1-1
v_call: TRBV30
cdr3_aa: CAWSVRGANTEAFF

clone_size: -
j_call: TRBJ1-1
v_call: TRBV9
cdr3_aa: CASSVGKNTEAFF

clone_size: medium-sized
j_call: TRBJ2-2
v_call: TRBV20-1
cdr3_aa: CSARDLAGGETGELFF

clone_size: -
j_call: TRBJ1-1
v_call: TRBV4-3
cdr3_aa: CASSQVRQGETEAFF

clone_size: -
j_call: TRBJ2-1
v_call: TRBV7-9
cdr3_aa: CASRQGGDNEQFF

clone_size: -
j_call: TRBJ2-5
v_call: TRBV20-1
cdr3_aa: CSAYPLTGTSGETQYF

clone_size: -
j_call: TRBJ2-5
v_call: TRBV7-9
cdr3_aa: CASSFGVKTQYF

clone_size: -
j_call: TRBJ1-2
v_call: TRBV29-1
cdr3_aa: CSARSRDGYGYTF

clone_size: -
j_call: TRBJ1-2
v_call: TRBV7-6
cdr3_aa: CASSLGDRGIYGYTF

clone_size: -
j_call: TRBJ2-5
v_call: TRBV28
cdr3_aa: CASTPIAGVSETQYF

clone_size: -
j_call: TRBJ2-7
v_call: TRBV20-1
cdr3_aa: CSARASGTTYEQYF

clone_size: -
j_call: TRBJ2-7
v_call: TRBV27
cdr3_aa: CASSFGSGSGEQYF

clone_size: -
j_call: TRBJ2-7
v_call: TRBV28
cdr3_aa: CASSPGGDEQYF

clone_size: -
j_call: TRBJ2-7
v_call: TRBV9
cdr3_aa: CASSGTGGYEQYF

clone_size: -
j_call: TRBJ2-7
v_call: TRBV3-1
cdr3_aa: CASSQEFYEQYF

clone_size: -
j_call: TRBJ2-5
v_call: TRBV4-2
cdr3_aa: CASSQDLGVYQETQYF

clone_size: -
j_call: TRBJ1-1
v_call: TRBV7-9
cdr3_aa: CASSPRSINTEAFF

clone_size: -
j_call: TRBJ1-1
v_call: TRBV7-9
cdr3_aa: CASSPKQDTESFF

clone_size: -
j_call: TRBJ2-2
v_call: TRBV7-9
cdr3_aa: CASSSDRVRGNTGELFF

clone_size: -
j_call: TRBJ1-2
v_call: TRBV25-1
cdr3_aa: CASSDPGNYGYTF

clone_size: -
j_call: TRBJ2-7
v_call: TRBV4-3
cdr3_aa: CASSQAGQGAGEQYF

clone_size: -
j_call: TRBJ2-1
v_call: TRBV11-2
cdr3_aa: CASSLGTGLSYNEQFF

clone_size: -
j_call: TRBJ2-2
v_call: TRBV7-9
cdr3_aa: CASSFSAGELFF

clone_size: -
j_call: TRBJ1-5
v_call: TRBV29-1
cdr3_aa: CSVATGNSNQPQHF

clone_size: -
j_call: TRBJ2-7
v_call: TRBV7-9
cdr3_aa: CASSLTTSRPYEQYF